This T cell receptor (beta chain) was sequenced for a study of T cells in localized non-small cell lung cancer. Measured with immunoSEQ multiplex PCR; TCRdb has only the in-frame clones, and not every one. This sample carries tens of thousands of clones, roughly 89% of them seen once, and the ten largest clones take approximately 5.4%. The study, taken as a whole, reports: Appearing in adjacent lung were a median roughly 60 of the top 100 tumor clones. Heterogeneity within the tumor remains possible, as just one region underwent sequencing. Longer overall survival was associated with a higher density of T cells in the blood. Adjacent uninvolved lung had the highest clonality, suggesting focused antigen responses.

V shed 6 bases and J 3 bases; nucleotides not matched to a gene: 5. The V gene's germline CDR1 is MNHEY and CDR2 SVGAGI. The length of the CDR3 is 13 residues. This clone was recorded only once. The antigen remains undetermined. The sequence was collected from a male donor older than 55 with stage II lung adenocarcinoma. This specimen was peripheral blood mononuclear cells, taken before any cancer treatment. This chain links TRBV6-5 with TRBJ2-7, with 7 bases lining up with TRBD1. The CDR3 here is CASSQGGGYEQYF. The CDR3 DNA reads TGTGCCAGCAGCCAAGGGGGCGGCTACGAGCAGTACTTC.